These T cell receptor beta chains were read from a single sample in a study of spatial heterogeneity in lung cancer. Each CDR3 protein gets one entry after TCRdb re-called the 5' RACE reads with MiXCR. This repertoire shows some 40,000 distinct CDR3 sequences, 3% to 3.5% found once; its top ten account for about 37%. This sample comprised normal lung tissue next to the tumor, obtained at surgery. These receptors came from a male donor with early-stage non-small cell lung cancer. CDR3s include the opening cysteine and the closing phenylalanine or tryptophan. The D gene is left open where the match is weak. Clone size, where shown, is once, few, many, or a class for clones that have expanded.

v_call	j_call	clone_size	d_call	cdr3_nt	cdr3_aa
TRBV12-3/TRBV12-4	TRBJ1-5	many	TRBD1	TGTGCCAGCAGCGACAGGGTTCGACAGCCCCAGCATTTT	CASSDRVRQPQHF
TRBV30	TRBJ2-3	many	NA	TGTGCCTGGAACGGGGCAGATACGCAGTATTTT	CAWNGADTQYF
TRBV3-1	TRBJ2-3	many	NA	TGTGCCAGCAGCCTTTTTTCTGTAGATACGCAGTATTTT	CASSLFSVDTQYF
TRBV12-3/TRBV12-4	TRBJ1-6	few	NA	TGTGCCAGCAGCCAACCGTATTCACCCCTCCACTTT	CASSQPYSPLHF
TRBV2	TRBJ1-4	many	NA	TGTGCCAGCCGCGCCGAAGAAAAACTGTTTTTT	CASRAEEKLFF
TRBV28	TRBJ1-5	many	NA	TGTGCCAGCAGTGTAGGGGTAGGGGCAAATCAGCCCCAGCATTTT	CASSVGVGANQPQHF
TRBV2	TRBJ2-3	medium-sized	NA	TGTGCCAGCAGTCCCGAAGGAGATACGCAGTATTTT	CASSPEGDTQYF
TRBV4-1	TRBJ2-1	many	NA	TGCGCCAGCAGCCAAATCCGGGCCAATGGCTATGAGCAGTTCTTC	CASSQIRANGYEQFF
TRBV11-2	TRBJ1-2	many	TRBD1	TGTGCCAGCAGCTTCGGGACAGGGGGCGATGGCTACACCTTC	CASSFGTGGDGYTF
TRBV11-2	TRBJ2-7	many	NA	TGTGCCAGCAGCTTAGGGGATTACGAGCAGTACTTC	CASSLGDYEQYF
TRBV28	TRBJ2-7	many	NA	TGTGCCAGCAGCTCGTCCGTCCCCTACGAGCAGTACTTC	CASSSSVPYEQYF
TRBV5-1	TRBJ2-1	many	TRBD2	TGCGCCAGCAGCTGGGGGACTAGCGTTGACAATGAGCAGTTCTTC	CASSWGTSVDNEQFF
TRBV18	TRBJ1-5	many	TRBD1	TGTGCCAGCTCACCGGGACAGGGGAATCAGCCCCAGCATTTT	CASSPGQGNQPQHF
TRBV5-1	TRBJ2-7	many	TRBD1	TGCGCCAGCAGCTTGATGGCAGGGGGCTCGGAGCAGTACTTC	CASSLMAGGSEQYF
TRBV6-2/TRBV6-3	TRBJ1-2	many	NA	TGTGCCAGCAGTTACACGGAAAGAAACGATGGCTACACCTTC	CASSYTERNDGYTF
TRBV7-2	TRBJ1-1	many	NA	TGTGCCAGCAGGTTAACGACAGGGAACACTGAAGCTTTCTTT	CASRLTTGNTEAFF
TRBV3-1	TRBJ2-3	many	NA	TGTGCCAGCAGCCGGTCCGGGGGCCCAGGCACGCAGTATTTT	CASSRSGGPGTQYF
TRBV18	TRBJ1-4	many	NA	TGTGCCAGCTCAATAACCGGGCAAAGACTGTTTTTT	CASSITGQRLFF
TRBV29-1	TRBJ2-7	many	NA	TGCAGCGCCTCAGCGGGACAGACCCGGGGTAAGCAGTACTTC	CSASAGQTRGKQYF
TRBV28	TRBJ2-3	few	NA	TGTGCCAGCAGTTTTTTAAGGACCTCTGCTACGCAGTATTTT	CASSFLRTSATQYF
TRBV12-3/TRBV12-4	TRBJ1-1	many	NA	TGTGCGACTGGGGGGGAAAACACTGAAGCTTTCTTT	CATGGENTEAFF
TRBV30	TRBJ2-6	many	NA	TGTGCCTGGAGTCCCGGGGCCAACGTCCTGACTTTC	CAWSPGANVLTF
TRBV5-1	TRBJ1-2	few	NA	TGCGCCAGCAGCTTGGAGTCACTGTCCTCGTATGGCTACACCTTC	CASSLESLSSYGYTF
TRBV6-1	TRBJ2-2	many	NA	TGTGCCAGCAGACGGGACCCGAACACCGGGGAGCTGTTTTTT	CASRRDPNTGELFF
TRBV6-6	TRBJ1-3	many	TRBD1	TGTGCCAGCACGTCAGCGGGACAGGGAGAGAGTTGGGGCTCTGGAAACACCATATATTTT	CASTSAGQGESWGSGNTIYF
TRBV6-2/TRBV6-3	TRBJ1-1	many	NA	TGTGCCAGCAGTTACCCCTGGGCCCGGGAAGCTTTCTTT	CASSYPWAREAFF
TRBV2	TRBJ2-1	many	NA	TGTGCCAGCATCAGGCTAGTATCCAATGAGCAGTTCTTC	CASIRLVSNEQFF
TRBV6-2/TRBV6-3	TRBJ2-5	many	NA	TGTGCCAGCGGATCGGGCAGCTTAGGATCCCAGTACTTC	CASGSGSLGSQYF
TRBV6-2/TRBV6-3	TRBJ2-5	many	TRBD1	TGTGCCAGCAGGCGACAGGGGAGCGAGACCCAGTACTTC	CASRRQGSETQYF
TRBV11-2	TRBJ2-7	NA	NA	TGTGCCAGCAGCTTTGTATCCTACGAGCAGTACTTC	CASSFVSYEQYF
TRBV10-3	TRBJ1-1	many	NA	TGTGCCATCAGGGGAATGAACACTGAAGCTTTCTTT	CAIRGMNTEAFF
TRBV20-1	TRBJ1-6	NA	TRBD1	TGCAGTGTTAGAGATGAATCGGGACAGGGGAATTCACCCCTCCACTTT	CSVRDESGQGNSPLHF
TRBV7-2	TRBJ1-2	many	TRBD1	TGTGCCAGCAGCACCCCCGACAGGGGGCTCTTGGGCTACACCTTC	CASSTPDRGLLGYTF
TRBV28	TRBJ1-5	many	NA	TGTGCCAGCAGCCCCCCAACACCCTCCGGCAATCAGCCCCAGCATTTT	CASSPPTPSGNQPQHF
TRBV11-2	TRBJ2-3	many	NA	TGTGCCAGCAGCTTAGGGCCCGGGGTAGATACGCAGTATTTT	CASSLGPGVDTQYF
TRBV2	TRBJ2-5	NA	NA	TGTGCCAGCACTCGATTTGAAGGATTTGGGGAGACCCAGTACTTC	CASTRFEGFGETQYF
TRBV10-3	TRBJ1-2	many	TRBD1	TGTGCCATCACAGGGGGCGGTGTATGGGCCGATGGCTACACCTTC	CAITGGGVWADGYTF
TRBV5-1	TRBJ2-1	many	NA	TGCGCCAGCAGCTTGGCTCCGATGGGGGGGCTGAATGAGCAGTTCTTC	CASSLAPMGGLNEQFF
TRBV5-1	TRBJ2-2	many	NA	TGCGCCAGCACGCGCGAGAACACCGGGGAGCTGTTTTTT	CASTRENTGELFF
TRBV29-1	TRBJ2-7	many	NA	TGCAGCGCTTCCCGCGACTCCGGGGGCTACGAGCAGTACTTC	CSASRDSGGYEQYF
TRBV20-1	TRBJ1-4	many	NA	TGCAGTGCTCCTGACAGAGGTGAAAAACTGTTTTTT	CSAPDRGEKLFF